This passage covers 9 T cell receptor beta chains from one sample sequenced in a study of T-cell reconstitution after alpha-beta-depleted transplantation in children. A library of TCRbeta sequences, prepared with unique molecular identifiers, was generated. MiXCR, applied by TCRdb to the PCR reads, yields one record per CDR3 protein. The table lists about 480,000 distinct CDR3 sequences, around 13% of them singletons. This sample comprised PBMCs from the stem cell graft donor, obtained from the stem cell graft. These TCRs come from a human donor who donated a stem cell graft to a child with combined immunodeficiency.

There are many counts of this clonotype. V and J are TRBV7-3 and TRBJ2-1; no clear D. CDR1 is SGHTA, CDR2 FQGTGA, per germline. This CDR3 contains 13 residues. V dropped 1 base and J dropped 3 bases, with 4 bases sitting between them. The CDR3 DNA follows: TGTGCCAGCAGCTTAAGGGACTACAATGAGCAGTTCTTC. Its translation: CASSLRDYNEQFF. Combining the CDR3 with reference TRBV7-3 and TRBJ2-1 gives the whole variable domain GAGVSQTPSNKVTEKGKYVELRCDPISGHTALYWYRQSLGQGPEFLIYFQGTGAADDSGLPNDRFFAVRPEGSVSTLKIQRTERGDSAVYLCASSLRDYNEQFFGPGTRLTVL.

The chain has TRBV7-9 and TRBJ2-7; 7 positions agree with TRBD2. Germline loops: CDR1 SEHNR, CDR2 FQNEAQ (reference sequence). This CDR3 spans 11 amino acids. V dropped 5 bases and J dropped 12; count of bases not matched to a gene: 7. CDR3 sequence reads: CASSGLGGLYF. Written as DNA, the CDR3 is TGTGCCAGCAGCGGCTTGGGGGGGTTGTACTTC. Full variable domain (missing parts from reference TRBV7-9 and TRBJ2-7): DTGVSQNPRHKITKRGQNVTFRCDPISEHNRLYWYRQTLGQGPEFLTYFQNEAQLEKSRLLSDRFSAERPKGSFSTLEIQRTEQGDSAMYLCASSGLGGLYFGPGTRLTVT.

This clonotype was picked up a small number of times. The chain carries TRBV20-1 and TRBJ2-2; 7 bases map to TRBD2. CDR3 length equals 16 residues. J was trimmed by 1 base and V by 5 bases; bases with no gene match: 10. The V gene's germline CDR1 is DFQATT and CDR2 SNEGSKA (reference sequence). CDR3 nucleotide sequence: TGCAGTGCTCCGAGTCGGGCTAGCGGGAACACCGGGGAGCTGTTTTTT. Translation gives CSAPSRASGNTGELFF.

This clonotype was recorded many times. This chain uses TRBV5-5 with TRBJ2-7; 11 bases match TRBD1. The CDR3 sequence is 15 residues long. With V trimmed by 4 bases and J by 4 bases, 7 bases remained unmatched. Germline V gene lookup returns CDR1 SGHKS and CDR2 YYEKEE (reference sequence). The CDR3 protein is CASSTRTGGAYEQYF. The CDR3 DNA sequence: TGTGCCAGCAGCACCCGGACAGGGGGCGCGTACGAGCAGTACTTC.

This clonotype was detected many times. The chain has TRBV12-3 or TRBV12-4 and TRBJ2-3, with D perhaps given as TRBD1 or TRBD2 (5 bases each). V lost 8 bases and J 4 bases, leaving 22 bases between the germline ends. The CDR3 has 16 amino acids. DNA for the CDR3: TGTGCCAGCCCCCCCAGTTCGGGGTGGGACGCAGATACGCAGTATTTT. This encodes CASPPSSGWDADTQYF.

This clonotype was seen many times. The rearrangement links TRBV7-2 to TRBJ2-1, with D perhaps matching TRBD1 or TRBD2 (7 bases each). Per germline, CDR1 SGHTA and CDR2 FQGNSA. Trimming removed 6 bases at V and 2 bases at J, with 14 bases between. CDR3 size: 15 residues. CDR3 nucleotide sequence: TGTGCCAGCAGACCAGGGGGGGCCCCCTACAATGAGCAGTTCTTC. The encoded protein is CASRPGGAPYNEQFF.

The chain has TRBV20-1 and TRBJ2-7, with 10 bases identical to TRBD2. The germline V gene has CDR1 DFQATT and CDR2 SNEGSKA (reference sequence). V lost 3 bases and J lost 7; bases outside the gene matches: 6. This CDR3 has 13 amino acids. In DNA form, the CDR3 reads TGCAGTGCTAGGCTAGCGGGAGTGGGTGAGCAGTACTTC. It encodes CSARLAGVGEQYF.

V usage is TRBV29-1 and J usage is TRBJ2-5; the D is unclear. Germline V gene data show CDR1 as SQVTM and CDR2 as ANQGSEA. There are 12 residues in the CDR3. V was shortened by 4 bases and J by 2 bases, with 8 bases between the two germline ends. CDR3 region: CSVVTYQETQYF. CDR3 DNA: TGCAGCGTTGTGACTTATCAAGAGACCCAGTACTTC.

This chain connects TRBV12-3 or TRBV12-4 to TRBJ2-1, with D possibly TRBD1 on 5 matching bases. The ends were cut back, 1 base at V and 5 bases at J, with 12 bases in the middle. There are 15 residues in the CDR3. The CDR3 DNA follows: TGTGCCAGCAGTTTAGGTGGGGCCGGGCACAATGAGCAGTTCTTC. Encoded protein: CASSLGGAGHNEQFF.